This paragraph reports one T cell receptor beta chain. Its cognate antigen is unknown. This sequence may be a read error, since a much larger clone differs from it by one base. This specimen comes from a study of T cell repertoires in aging, cancer and after chemotherapy. Overall study context: Six age groups, ranging from 30 or younger to 70 or older, included the donors. General study results and limits: Compared with age-matched healthy donors, untreated hematological or solid cancer patients showed higher blood TCR clonality. Healthy donors lost TCR diversity with age mainly through richness, cancer patients through richness and evenness.

A mixed TRB-A/B primer pool amplified rearranged TRB by multiplex touch-down PCR. Each CDR3 protein is one row after TCRdb ran MiXCR on the multiplex PCR reads. Altogether 5,800 or so distinct CDR3 sequences are present, under 30% being singletons, with the ten largest covering around 9.7%. Peripheral blood genomic DNA, not sorted cells or RNA, was the template. This CDR3 is built from 16 residues. The V gene's germline CDR1 is DFQATT and CDR2 SNEGSKA (reference sequence). Sequencing was performed on blood. The chain recombines TRBV20-1 with TRBJ2-2, with 10 positions matching TRBD1. The clonotype comes from a human donor in good health. This CDR3 is CSARVVGTGVAGELYF. Here the CDR3 DNA reads TGCAGTGCTAGAGTGGTGGGGACAGGGGTGGCCGGGGAGCTGTATTTT.